This T cell receptor (beta chain) was obtained from a study of T cell repertoires in cytomegalovirus infection. Study-level points and caveats: There were HLA-C-restricted CMV-specific TCR beta clonotypes dominating the ex vivo response.

Deletions cut 6 bases from V and 7 bases from J, with 18 bases between. CDR1 is LNHDA, CDR2 SQIVND, per germline (reference sequence). This CDR3 region has 15 residues. Details on this clonotype: Antigen specificity is unknown.

Each CDR3 protein gets one entry after TCRdb re-called the reads with MiXCR. The sample has hundreds of thousands of distinct CDR3 sequences; around a third are singletons. This TCR was recovered from a human donor in good health (CMV status not recorded). Some clones in this sample may be carry-over from other donors' samples. This sequence joins TRBV19 and TRBJ1-4; no clear D gene. The starting material was cultured PBMCs, obtained from culture after CMV antigen stimulation. In nucleotides, the CDR3 is TGTGCCAGTAGGGATCCAACCTATTGGGCTGAAAAACTGTTTTTT. Its protein is CASRDPTYWAEKLFF.